What follows are 24 T cell receptor beta chains derived from one specimen sequenced in a study of monozygotic twins with inflammatory bowel disease. TCRdb reanalyzed the 5' RACE reads and collapses them to one entry per CDR3 protein, without DNA. This sample's table has fewer than 400,000 distinct CDR3 sequences. The specimen was blood. The source is a human donor with ulcerative colitis or Crohn's disease, or a healthy co-twin of an affected twin (not recorded which).

This chain joins TRBV29-1 and TRBJ2-3; TCRdb's D call of TRBD1 is untestable without DNA. Germline CDR1 reads SQVTM; CDR2 reads ANQGSEA. The CDR3 totals 14 residues. CDR3 region: CSILAGAPLDTQYF.

The chain couples TRBV10-3 to TRBJ1-5; TCRdb indicates TRBD1, and absent DNA this call remains unverified. The germline V gene encodes CDR1 ENHRY and CDR2 SYGVKD. The length of the CDR3 is 15 residues. The CDR3 loop reads CAISESGTGVQPQHF.

This chain joins TRBV6-5 and TRBJ2-4; the TRBD1 assignment by TCRdb is unverifiable without DNA. The CDR3 contains 18 residues. Germline-derived CDR1 and CDR2 are MNHEY and SVGAGI. This chain's CDR3 is CASSNQGGGAPAKNIQYF.

This chain connects TRBV19 to TRBJ2-5; the D gene TCRdb calls, TRBD2, cannot be checked with no DNA. Germline-derived CDR1 and CDR2 are LNHDA and SQIVND (reference sequence). This CDR3 is built from 14 residues. Here the CDR3 reads CASSPSGIQETQYF.

J is TRBJ2-2 and V is TRBV5-1. Germline V gene lookup returns CDR1 SGHRS and CDR2 YFSETQ. This CDR3 has 16 amino acids. Here the CDR3 reads CASSLGQVLNTGELFF.

This chain uses TRBV20-1 with TRBJ2-2; TCRdb reports TRBD1, a call that lacks DNA to check it against. The CDR3 extends over 13 amino acids. The germline V gene encodes CDR1 DFQATT and CDR2 SNEGSKA (reference sequence). CDR3 sequence: CRERQGSTGELFF.

The chain is built from TRBV3-1 and TRBJ1-4. Germline CDR1 LGHDT, CDR2 YNNKEL (reference sequence). The CDR3 has 12 amino acids. Here the CDR3 reads CASSQGRPPLFF.

The gene calls are TRBV27 and TRBJ1-1. This CDR3 region has 14 residues. The germline V gene has CDR1 MNHEY and CDR2 SMNVEV (reference sequence). The chain's CDR3 is CASSLSRVHTEAFF.

The V call is TRBV7-2, the J call TRBJ1-5. CDR1 is SGHTA, CDR2 FQGNSA, per germline. This CDR3 contains 15 residues. CDR3: CASSLEAKGNQPQHF.

The J gene is TRBJ2-7, the V gene TRBV6-5; lacking DNA, the TRBD1 call made by TCRdb goes unchecked. The CDR3 runs 12 residues. Germline V gene sequence: CDR1 MNHEY, CDR2 SVGAGI. The CDR3 loop reads CASSPGIYEQYF.

This chain links TRBV30 with TRBJ2-7; the TCRdb call, TRBD1, lacks DNA for checking. The CDR3 covers 13 residues. The germline V gene has CDR1 GTSNPN and CDR2 SVGIG (reference sequence). CDR3 sequence: CAYHRGYPYEQYF. The full variable domain, in which reference TRBV30 and TRBJ2-7 provide the parts outside the CDR3, is SQTIHQWPATLVQPVGSPLSLECTVEGTSNPNLYWYRQAAGRGLQLLFYSVGIGQISSEVPQNLSASRPQDRQFILSSKKLLLSDSGFYLCAYHRGYPYEQYFGPGTRLTVT.

This rearrangement joins TRBV20-1 to TRBJ2-1. This CDR3 region has 14 residues. In germline, CDR1 is DFQATT, CDR2 SNEGSKA (reference sequence). The CDR3 spells CSARAERPYNEQFF.

This chain connects TRBV14 to TRBJ2-5; TCRdb lists TRBD1, though no DNA is available to test this call. CDR1 and CDR2 from the germline V gene are SGHDN and FVKESK. The CDR3 totals 16 residues. The CDR3 loop is CASSRWTGSYQETQYF.

The chain has TRBV7-8 and TRBJ2-1; TCRdb lists TRBD1, though no DNA is available to test this call. CDR3 length equals 16 residues. CDR1 and CDR2 from the germline V gene are SGHVS and FQNEAQ. CDR3 region: CASSLKAAGSYNEQFF.

The chain carries TRBV20-1 and TRBJ1-1. CDR3 length equals 11 residues. Per the germline V gene, CDR1 is DFQATT and CDR2 is SNEGSKA (reference sequence). CDR3 in amino acids: CSARELAWAFF.

V and J are TRBV12-3 or TRBV12-4 and TRBJ1-6; TCRdb lists TRBD1, though no DNA is available to test this call. CDR3 length: 15 residues. The chain's CDR3 is CASSSGTPYNSPLHF.

This chain uses TRBV20-1 with TRBJ2-7; TCRdb reports TRBD1, a call that lacks DNA to check it against. Germline assignment: CDR1 DFQATT and CDR2 SNEGSKA (reference sequence). CDR3 size: 14 residues. The CDR3 region is CSAPHRVKAYEQYF.

CDR3 in amino acids: CASSPMGVGTGELFF. The chain employs TRBV11-2 and TRBJ2-2; TCRdb's D call of TRBD1 is untestable without DNA. This CDR3 region has 15 residues. Germline lookup yields CDR1 SGHAT and CDR2 FQNNGV.

The rearrangement links TRBV5-1 to TRBJ2-3; without DNA, the TCRdb call of TRBD1 cannot be checked. This CDR3 spans 17 amino acids. The V gene's germline CDR1 is SGHRS and CDR2 YFSETQ. CDR3 region: CASSLGQYGTATDTQYF.

V usage is TRBV12-3 or TRBV12-4 and J usage is TRBJ2-2. The CDR3 runs 14 residues. Here the CDR3 reads CASSHSGYTGELFF.

The chain recombines TRBV20-1 with TRBJ2-3; with no DNA, the TCRdb D assignment of TRBD1 cannot be verified. CDR1 and CDR2 (germline): DFQATT, SNEGSKA (reference sequence). CDR3 length equals 18 residues. CDR3 residues: CSARARQTESPMSDTQYF.

CDR3 sequence: CASRDRPSKIAYEQYF. The V call is TRBV6-1, the J call TRBJ2-7; TCRdb reports TRBD2, a call that lacks DNA to check it against. CDR1 and CDR2 (germline): MNHNS, SASEGT. The CDR3 is 16 residues long.

The chain joins TRBV20-1 to TRBJ2-1. From germline, CDR1 is DFQATT and CDR2 SNEGSKA (reference sequence). The CDR3 contains 13 residues. The chain's CDR3 is CSPSGSSYNEQFF.

This sequence joins TRBV3-1 and TRBJ2-1. Germline V gene sequence: CDR1 LGHDT, CDR2 YNNKEL (reference sequence). The CDR3 loop spans 14 amino acids. The CDR3 sequence is CASSQRGLYNEQFF.